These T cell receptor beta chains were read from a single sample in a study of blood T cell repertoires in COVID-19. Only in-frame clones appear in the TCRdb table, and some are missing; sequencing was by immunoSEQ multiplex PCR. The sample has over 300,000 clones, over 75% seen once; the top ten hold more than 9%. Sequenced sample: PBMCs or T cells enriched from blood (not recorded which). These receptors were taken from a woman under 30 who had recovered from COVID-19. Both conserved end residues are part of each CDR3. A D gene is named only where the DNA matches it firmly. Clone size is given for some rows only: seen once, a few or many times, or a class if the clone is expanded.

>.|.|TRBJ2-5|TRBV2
TGTGCCAGCAGTGAGCAGATACAAGAGACCCAGTACTTC
CASSEQIQETQYF
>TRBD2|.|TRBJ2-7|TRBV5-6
TGTGCCAGCAGGCAGCGGGAGATCGGGTCCTACGAGCAGTACTTC
CASRQREIGSYEQYF
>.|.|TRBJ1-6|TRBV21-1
TGTGCCAGCAGCAAAGATGCGGTACTATCGAGCTCCTATAATTCACCCCTCCACTTT
CASSKDAVLSSSYNSPLHF
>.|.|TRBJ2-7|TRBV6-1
TGTGCCAGCAGTGACATAGGAAGGAGGTACGAGCAGTACTTC
CASSDIGRRYEQYF
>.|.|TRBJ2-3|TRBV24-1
TGTGCCACCAGTCGGGTTGGCACAGATACGCAGTATTTT
CATSRVGTDTQYF
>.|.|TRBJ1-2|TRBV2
TGTGCCAGCAGTGAATCAGTATATGGCTACACCTTC
CASSESVYGYTF
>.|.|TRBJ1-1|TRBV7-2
TGTGCCAGCAGCTTAGAGGCAGGGTATAGGGCTGAAGCTTTCTTT
CASSLEAGYRAEAFF
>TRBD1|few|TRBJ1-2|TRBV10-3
TGTGCCATCAGTGAGCAGACAGGGGCCACTAACTATGGCTACACCTTC
CAISEQTGATNYGYTF
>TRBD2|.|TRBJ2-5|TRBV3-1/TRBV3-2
TGTGCCAGCAGCCAAGAGGTGCTTACGAGCGGGGTAGGGACCCAGTACTTC
CASSQEVLTSGVGTQYF
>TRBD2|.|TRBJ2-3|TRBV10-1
TGCGCCAGCAGTGTCTGGACTAGCGGGGGCCCGCAGTATTTT
CASSVWTSGGPQYF